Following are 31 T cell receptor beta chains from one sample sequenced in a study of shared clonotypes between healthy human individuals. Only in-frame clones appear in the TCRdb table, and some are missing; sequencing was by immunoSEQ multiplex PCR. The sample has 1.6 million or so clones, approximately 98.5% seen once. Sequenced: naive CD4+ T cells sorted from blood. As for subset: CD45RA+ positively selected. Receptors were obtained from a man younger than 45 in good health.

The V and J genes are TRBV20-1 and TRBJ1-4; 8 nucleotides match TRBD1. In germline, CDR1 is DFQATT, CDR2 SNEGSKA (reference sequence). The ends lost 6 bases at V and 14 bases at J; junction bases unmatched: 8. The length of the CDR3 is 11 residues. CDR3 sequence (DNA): TGCAGTGCGGCGGACAGGGCCCAGCTGTTTTTT. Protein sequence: CSAADRAQLFF.

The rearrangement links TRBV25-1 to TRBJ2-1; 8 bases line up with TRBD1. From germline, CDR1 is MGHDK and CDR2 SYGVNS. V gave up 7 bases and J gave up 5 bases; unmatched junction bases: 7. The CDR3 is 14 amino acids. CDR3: CASKGTGFHNEQFF. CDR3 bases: TGTGCCAGCAAGGGGACAGGATTCCACAATGAGCAGTTCTTC.

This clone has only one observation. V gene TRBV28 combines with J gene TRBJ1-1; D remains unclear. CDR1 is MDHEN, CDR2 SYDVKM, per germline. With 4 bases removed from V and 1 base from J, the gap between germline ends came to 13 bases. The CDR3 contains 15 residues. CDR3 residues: CASSSPVRRNTEAFF. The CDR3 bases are TGTGCCAGCAGTTCGCCGGTCCGTCGGAACACTGAAGCTTTCTTT.

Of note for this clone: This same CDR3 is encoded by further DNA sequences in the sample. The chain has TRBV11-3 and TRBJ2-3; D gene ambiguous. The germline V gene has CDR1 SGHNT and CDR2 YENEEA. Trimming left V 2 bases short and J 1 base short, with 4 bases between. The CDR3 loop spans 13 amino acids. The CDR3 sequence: CASSLQGTDTQYF. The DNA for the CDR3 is TGTGCCAGCAGCTTACAGGGCACAGATACGCAGTATTTT.

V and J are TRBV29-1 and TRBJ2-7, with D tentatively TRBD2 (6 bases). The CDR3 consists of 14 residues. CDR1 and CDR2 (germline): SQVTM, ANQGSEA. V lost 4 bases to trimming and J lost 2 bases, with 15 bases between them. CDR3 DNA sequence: TGCAGCGTTGTTCTCCCGGGGGTAACCTACGAGCAGTACTTC. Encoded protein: CSVVLPGVTYEQYF.

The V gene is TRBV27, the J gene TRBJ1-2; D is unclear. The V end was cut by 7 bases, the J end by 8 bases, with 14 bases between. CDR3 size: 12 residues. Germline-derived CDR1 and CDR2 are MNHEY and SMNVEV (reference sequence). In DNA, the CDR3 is TGTGCCAGCATCCTGGGCCTGGCCGGCTACACCTTC. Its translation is CASILGLAGYTF.

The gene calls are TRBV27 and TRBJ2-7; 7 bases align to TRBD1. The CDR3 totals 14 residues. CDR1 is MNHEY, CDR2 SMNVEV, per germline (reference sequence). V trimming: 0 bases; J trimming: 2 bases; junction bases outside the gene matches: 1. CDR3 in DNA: TGTGCCAGCAGTTTATCCGGGACAGCCTACGAGCAGTACTTC. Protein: CASSLSGTAYEQYF.

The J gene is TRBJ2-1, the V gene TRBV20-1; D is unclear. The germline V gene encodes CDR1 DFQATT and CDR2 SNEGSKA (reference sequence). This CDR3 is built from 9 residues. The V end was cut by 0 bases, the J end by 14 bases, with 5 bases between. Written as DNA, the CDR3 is TGCAGTGCTAGAGATAACAAGTTCTTC. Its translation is CSARDNKFF.

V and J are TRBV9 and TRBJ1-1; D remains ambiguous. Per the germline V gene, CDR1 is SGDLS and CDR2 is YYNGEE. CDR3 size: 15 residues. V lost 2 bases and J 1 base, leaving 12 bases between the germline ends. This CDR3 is CASSVGLDGNTEAFF. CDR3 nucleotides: TGTGCCAGCAGCGTCGGTCTTGACGGGAACACTGAAGCTTTCTTT.

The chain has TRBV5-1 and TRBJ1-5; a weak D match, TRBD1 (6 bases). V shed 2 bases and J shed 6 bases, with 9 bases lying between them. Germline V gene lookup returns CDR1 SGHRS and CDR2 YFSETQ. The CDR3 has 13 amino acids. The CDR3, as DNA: TGCGCCAGCAGCTTACAGGGTGGTCAGCCCCAGCATTTT. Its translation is CASSLQGGQPQHF. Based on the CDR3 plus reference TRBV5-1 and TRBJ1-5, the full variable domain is KAGVTQTPRYLIKTRGQQVTLSCSPISGHRSVSWYQQTPGQGLQFLFEYFSETQRNKGNFPGRFSGRQFSNSRSEMNVSTLELGDSALYLCASSLQGGQPQHFGDGTRLSIL.

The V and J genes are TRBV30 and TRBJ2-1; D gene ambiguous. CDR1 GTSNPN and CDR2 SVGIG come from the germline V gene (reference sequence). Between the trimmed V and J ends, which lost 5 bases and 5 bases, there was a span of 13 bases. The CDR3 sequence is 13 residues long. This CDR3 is CAWDKGRNNEQFF. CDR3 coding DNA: TGTGCCTGGGATAAGGGAAGAAACAATGAGCAGTTCTTC.

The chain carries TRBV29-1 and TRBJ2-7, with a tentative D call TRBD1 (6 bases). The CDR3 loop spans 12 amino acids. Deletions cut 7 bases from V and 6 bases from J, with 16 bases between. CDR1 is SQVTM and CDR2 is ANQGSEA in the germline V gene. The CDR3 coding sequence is TGCAGCGCGCTAACAGGGCCGCGCGAGCAGTACTTC. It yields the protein CSALTGPREQYF.

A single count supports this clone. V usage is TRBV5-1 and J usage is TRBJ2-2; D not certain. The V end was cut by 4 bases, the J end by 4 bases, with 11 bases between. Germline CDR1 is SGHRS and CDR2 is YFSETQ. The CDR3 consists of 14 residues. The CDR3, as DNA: TGCGCCAGCAGCCCGGCCCTGCTCACCGGGGAGCTGTTTTTT. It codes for CASSPALLTGELFF.

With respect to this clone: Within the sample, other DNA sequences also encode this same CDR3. DNA for the CDR3: TGTGCCAGCAGTTTACGACAGGGTCGCAATCAGCCCCAGCATTTT. Translating it yields CASSLRQGRNQPQHF. The chain joins TRBV28 to TRBJ1-5, with TRBD1 matching 7 bases. CDR1 and CDR2 (germline): MDHEN, SYDVKM. The CDR3 spans 15 residues. V was clipped by 2 bases and J by 2 bases; unmatched bases: 3. The full variable domain, with the rest looked up from reference TRBV28 and TRBJ1-5, is DVKVTQSSRYLVKRTGEKVFLECVQDMDHENMFWYRQDPGLGLRLIYFSYDVKMKEKGDIPEGYSVSREKKERFSLILESASTNQTSMYLCASSLRQGRNQPQHFGDGTRLSIL.

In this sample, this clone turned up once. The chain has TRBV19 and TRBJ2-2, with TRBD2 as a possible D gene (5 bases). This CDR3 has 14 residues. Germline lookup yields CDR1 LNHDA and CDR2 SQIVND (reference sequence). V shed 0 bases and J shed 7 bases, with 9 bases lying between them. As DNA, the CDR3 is TGTGCCAGTAGTATAGAGAGCACTAGCGGGGAGCTGTTTTTT. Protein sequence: CASSIESTSGELFF.

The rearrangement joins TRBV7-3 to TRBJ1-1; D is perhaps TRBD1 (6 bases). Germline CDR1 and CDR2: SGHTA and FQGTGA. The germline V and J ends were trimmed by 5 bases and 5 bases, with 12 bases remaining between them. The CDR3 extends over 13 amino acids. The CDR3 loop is CASSQGTETEAFF. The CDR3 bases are TGTGCCAGCAGCCAGGGGACGGAGACTGAAGCTTTCTTT.

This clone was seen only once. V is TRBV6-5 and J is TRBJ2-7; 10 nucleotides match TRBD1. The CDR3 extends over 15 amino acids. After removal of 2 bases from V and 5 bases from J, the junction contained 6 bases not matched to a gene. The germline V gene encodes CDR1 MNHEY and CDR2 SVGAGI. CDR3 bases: TGTGCCAGCAGTTACCGGGACAGGGGAATAGACGAGCAGTACTTC. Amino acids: CASSYRDRGIDEQYF.

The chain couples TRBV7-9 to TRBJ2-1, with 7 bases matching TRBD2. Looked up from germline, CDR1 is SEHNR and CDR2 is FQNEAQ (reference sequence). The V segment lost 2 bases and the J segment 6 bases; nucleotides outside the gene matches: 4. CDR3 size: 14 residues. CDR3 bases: TGTGCCAGCAGCTTACGGGACTATCTCAATGAGCAGTTCTTC. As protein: CASSLRDYLNEQFF.

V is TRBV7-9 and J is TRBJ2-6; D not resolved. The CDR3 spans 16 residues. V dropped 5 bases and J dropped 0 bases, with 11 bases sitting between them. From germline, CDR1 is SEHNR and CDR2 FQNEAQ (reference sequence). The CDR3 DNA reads TGTGCCAGCAGCCCCCGGACCGACTCTGGGGCCAACGTCCTGACTTTC. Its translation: CASSPRTDSGANVLTF.

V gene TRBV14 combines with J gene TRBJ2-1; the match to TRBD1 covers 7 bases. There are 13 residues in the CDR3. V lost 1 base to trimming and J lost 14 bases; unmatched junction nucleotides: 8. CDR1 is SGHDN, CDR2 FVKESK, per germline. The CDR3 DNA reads TGTGCCAGCAGCCAAGGATTGGACAGGCTTGAGTTCTTC. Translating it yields CASSQGLDRLEFF.

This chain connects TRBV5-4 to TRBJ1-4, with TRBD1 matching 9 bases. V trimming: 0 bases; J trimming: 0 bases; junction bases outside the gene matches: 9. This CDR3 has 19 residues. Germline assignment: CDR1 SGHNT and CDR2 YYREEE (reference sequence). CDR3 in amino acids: CASSLGPGQGPATNEKLFF. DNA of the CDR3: TGTGCCAGCAGCTTGGGACCGGGACAGGGACCAGCAACTAATGAAAAACTGTTTTTT.

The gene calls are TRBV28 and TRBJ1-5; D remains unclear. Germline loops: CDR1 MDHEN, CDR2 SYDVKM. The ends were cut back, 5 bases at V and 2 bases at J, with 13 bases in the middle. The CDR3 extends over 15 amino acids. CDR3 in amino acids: CASSRSWSRNQPQHF. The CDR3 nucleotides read TGTGCCAGCAGTCGCTCGTGGTCACGCAATCAGCCCCAGCATTTT. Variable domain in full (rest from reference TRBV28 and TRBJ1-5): DVKVTQSSRYLVKRTGEKVFLECVQDMDHENMFWYRQDPGLGLRLIYFSYDVKMKEKGDIPEGYSVSREKKERFSLILESASTNQTSMYLCASSRSWSRNQPQHFGDGTRLSIL.

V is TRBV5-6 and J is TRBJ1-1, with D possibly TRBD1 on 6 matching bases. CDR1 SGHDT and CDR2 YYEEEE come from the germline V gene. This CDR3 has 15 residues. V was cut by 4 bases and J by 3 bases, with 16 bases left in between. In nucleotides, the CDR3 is TGTGCCAGCAGCGTTTTCACAGGGACTTACACTGAAGCTTTCTTT. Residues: CASSVFTGTYTEAFF.

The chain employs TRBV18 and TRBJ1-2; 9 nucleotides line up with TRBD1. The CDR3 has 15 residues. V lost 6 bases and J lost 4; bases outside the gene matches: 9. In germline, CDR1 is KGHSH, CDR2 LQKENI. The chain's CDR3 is CASSPGTGPFYGYTF. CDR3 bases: TGTGCCAGCTCCCCCGGGACAGGGCCCTTCTATGGCTACACCTTC.

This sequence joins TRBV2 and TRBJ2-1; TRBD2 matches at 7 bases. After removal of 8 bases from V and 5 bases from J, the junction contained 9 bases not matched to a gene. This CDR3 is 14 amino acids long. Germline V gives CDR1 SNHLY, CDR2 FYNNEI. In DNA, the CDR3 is TGTGCCAGCCTTCGGCTAGCGGCTCACAATGAGCAGTTCTTC. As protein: CASLRLAAHNEQFF.

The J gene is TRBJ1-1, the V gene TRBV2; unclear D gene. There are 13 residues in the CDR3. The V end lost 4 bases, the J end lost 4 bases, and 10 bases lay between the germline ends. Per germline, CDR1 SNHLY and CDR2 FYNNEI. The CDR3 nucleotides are TGTGCCAGCAGTGGGGGAGAGGGCACTGAAGCTTTCTTT. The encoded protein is CASSGGEGTEAFF.

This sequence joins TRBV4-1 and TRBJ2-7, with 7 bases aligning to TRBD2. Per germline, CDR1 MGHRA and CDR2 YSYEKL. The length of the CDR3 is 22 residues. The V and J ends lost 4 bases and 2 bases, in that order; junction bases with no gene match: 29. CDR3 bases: TGCGCCAGCAGCCGGTTTCGTGTGACTAGCAATAAAAAGGGGAGGTTAACCTACGAGCAGTACTTC. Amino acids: CASSRFRVTSNKKGRLTYEQYF.

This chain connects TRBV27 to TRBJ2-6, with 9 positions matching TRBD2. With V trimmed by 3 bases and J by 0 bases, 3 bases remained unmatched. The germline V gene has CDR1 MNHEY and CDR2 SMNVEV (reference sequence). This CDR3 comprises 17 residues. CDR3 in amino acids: CASSFLAGPSGANVLTF. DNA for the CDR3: TGTGCCAGCAGTTTTCTAGCGGGACCCTCTGGGGCCAACGTCCTGACTTTC.

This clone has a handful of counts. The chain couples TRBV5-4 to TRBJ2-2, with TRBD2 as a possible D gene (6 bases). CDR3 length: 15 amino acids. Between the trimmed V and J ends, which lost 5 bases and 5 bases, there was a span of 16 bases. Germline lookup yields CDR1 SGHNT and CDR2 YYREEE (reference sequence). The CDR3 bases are TGTGCCAGCAGACCTGCGGGACCCGGGACCGGGGAGCTGTTTTTT. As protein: CASRPAGPGTGELFF.

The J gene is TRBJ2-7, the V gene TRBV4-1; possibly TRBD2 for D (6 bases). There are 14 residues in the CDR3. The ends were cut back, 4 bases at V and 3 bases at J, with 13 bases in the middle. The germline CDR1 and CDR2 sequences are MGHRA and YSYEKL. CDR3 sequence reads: CASSRRDFIYEQYF. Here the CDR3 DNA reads TGCGCCAGCAGCCGCCGGGACTTCATCTACGAGCAGTACTTC.

In DNA form, the CDR3 reads TGTGCCAGCAGCAGCCGGGACAGGGCTAACTATGGCTACACCTTC. The encoded protein is CASSSRDRANYGYTF. The chain employs TRBV9 and TRBJ1-2; 9 bases agree with TRBD1. The CDR3 extends over 15 amino acids. The germline V gene encodes CDR1 SGDLS and CDR2 YYNGEE. V lost 4 bases to trimming and J lost 0 bases; unmatched junction nucleotides: 4.